The 15 T cell receptor beta chains reported below all come from one sample, sequenced in a study of blood T cell repertoires in COVID-19. Sequenced by immunoSEQ multiplex PCR; TCRdb stores in-frame clones only, minus some. The sample has over 200,000 clones; around four fifths are singletons. Source material: peripheral blood. The receptors originated from a woman of 80 years or more with active or convalescent COVID-19.

CDR3 sequence: CASSLGVASSYNSPLHF. The CDR3 nucleotides read TGCGCCAGCAGCTTGGGGGTAGCAAGCTCCTATAATTCACCCCTCCACTTT. The rearrangement uses TRBV5-1 and TRBJ1-6; no reliable D call. Germline values: CDR1 SGHRS, CDR2 YFSETQ. The CDR3 extends over 17 amino acids. V gave up 0 bases and J gave up 0 bases, with 10 bases separating them.

The CDR3, as DNA: TGTGCTAGTGGCCCCCTAGCGGGAGGCCCATACAATGAGCAGTTCTTC. This gives the protein CASGPLAGGPYNEQFF. The chain combines TRBV12-5 with TRBJ2-1; 11 bases line up with TRBD2. The length of the CDR3 is 16 residues. Germline CDR1 is LGHNT and CDR2 is FRNRAP. V gave up 6 bases and J gave up 4 bases; unmatched junction bases: 8.

The V and J genes are TRBV14 and TRBJ1-2, with no clear D. CDR1 and CDR2 (germline): SGHDN, FVKESK. This CDR3 has 16 residues. Between the trimmed V and J ends, which lost 1 base and 4 bases, there was a span of 16 bases. CDR3 in DNA: TGTGCCAGCAGCCAAGGGCGGCCCTTTAGCGGCTATGGCTACACCTTC. It translates to CASSQGRPFSGYGYTF.

This clone was seen just once. The chain employs TRBV23-1 and TRBJ1-4; 8 bases fit TRBD1. TRBV23-1 qualifies as an ORF whose function is uncertain. The CDR3 covers 17 residues. After removal of 0 bases from V and 4 bases from J, the junction contained 7 bases not matched to a gene. This CDR3 is CASSQSPGGNVNEKLFF. The CDR3 nucleotides are TGCGCCAGCAGTCAATCCCCAGGGGGCAATGTTAATGAAAAACTGTTTTTT.

The gene calls are TRBV30 and TRBJ2-3; TRBD2 matches 8 bases. This CDR3 has 16 amino acids. Germline V lookup: CDR1 GTSNPN, CDR2 SVGIG (reference sequence). Trimming at V came to 2 bases and at J to 2 bases, leaving 9 bases not matched to a gene. The CDR3 spells CAWSLAGLGITDTQYF. The CDR3 DNA sequence: TGTGCCTGGAGTTTAGCGGGACTAGGTATCACAGATACGCAGTATTTT.

This clone has just one count. This chain uses TRBV19 with TRBJ2-7; D may be TRBD1 (5 bases). Germline loops: CDR1 LNHDA, CDR2 SQIVND (reference sequence). The CDR3 is 13 amino acids. Deletions cut 7 bases from V and 5 bases from J, with 15 bases between. The CDR3 coding sequence is TGTGCCAGTACCCCCCCAGGGCCTGACGAGCAGTACTTC. It translates to CASTPPGPDEQYF.

J is TRBJ2-1 and V is TRBV10-3; D is perhaps TRBD2 (5 bases). Germline CDR1 reads ENHRY; CDR2 reads SYGVKD. The V and J ends lost 6 bases and 9 bases respectively, with 12 bases between them. CDR3 length: 12 residues. The CDR3 protein is CAIRSNAGEQFF. CDR3 bases: TGTGCCATCAGAAGTAACGCGGGTGAGCAGTTCTTC.

The rearrangement links TRBV3-1 (or the pseudogene TRBV3-2) to TRBJ1-4; D may be TRBD1 (6 bases). V dropped 4 bases and J dropped 5 bases, with 14 bases sitting between them. The CDR3 runs to 15 residues. Germline V CDR1 and CDR2: LGHDT, YNNKEL (reference sequence). CDR3 amino acids: CASSPGQSGNEKLFF. The CDR3 DNA follows: TGTGCCAGCAGCCCTGGACAGTCGGGGAATGAAAAACTGTTTTTT.

This clone has a handful of counts. The chain links TRBV9 to TRBJ2-2, with TRBD1 as a possible D gene (6 bases). Germline lookup yields CDR1 SGDLS and CDR2 YYNGEE. V was cut by 4 bases and J by 3 bases, with 10 bases left in between. This CDR3 spans 14 amino acids. The CDR3: CASSPGTYTGELFF. CDR3 DNA: TGTGCCAGCAGCCCTGGGACATACACCGGGGAGCTGTTTTTT.

The chain joins TRBV18 to TRBJ1-5; 10 bases agree with TRBD1. The CDR3 covers 17 residues. Germline values: CDR1 KGHSH, CDR2 LQKENI. V lost 2 bases to trimming and J lost 4 bases; unmatched junction nucleotides: 8. The CDR3 sequence is CASSPLRDRGRNQPQHF. In nucleotides, the CDR3 is TGTGCCAGCTCACCATTAAGGGACAGGGGAAGAAATCAGCCCCAGCATTTT.

The chain employs TRBV4-1 and TRBJ2-3, with 7 bases aligning to TRBD2. In germline, CDR1 is MGHRA, CDR2 YSYEKL. CDR3 length: 16 residues. J lost 3 bases, V lost 4 bases, and 10 bases had no gene match. The CDR3 DNA reads as TGCGCCAGCAGCCCCCTTGGGCGGGAGTTAACAGATACGCAGTATTTT. It translates to CASSPLGRELTDTQYF.

The chain recombines TRBV7-9 with TRBJ2-7, with 8 bases fitting TRBD1. J lost 3 bases, V lost 1 base, and 2 bases had no gene match. Looked up from germline, CDR1 is SEHNR and CDR2 is FQNEAQ (reference sequence). This CDR3 is built from 14 residues. Written as DNA, the CDR3 is TGTGCCAGCAGCTTAGGGGACAGGAACTACGAGCAGTACTTC. Protein product: CASSLGDRNYEQYF.

The V call is TRBV18, the J call TRBJ2-3; weak D call: TRBD1 (6 bases). Trimming shortened V by 2 bases and J by 7 bases, and 10 bases separated the two germline ends. The CDR3 is 13 residues long. Germline CDR1 KGHSH, CDR2 LQKENI. CDR3 sequence: CASSPDGTNTQYF. CDR3 DNA: TGTGCCAGCTCACCAGACGGGACAAATACGCAGTATTTT.

The V call is TRBV19, the J call TRBJ1-3, with D possibly TRBD1 on 5 matching bases. Looked up from germline, CDR1 is LNHDA and CDR2 is SQIVND (reference sequence). V gave up 7 bases and J gave up 0 bases, with 13 bases separating them. CDR3 length: 15 amino acids. This CDR3 reads CASKRQRYSGNTIYF. CDR3 DNA: TGTGCCAGTAAAAGACAGCGCTACTCTGGAAACACCATATATTTT. Full variable domain (remainder filled in from reference TRBV19 and TRBJ1-3): DGGITQSPKYLFRKEGQNVTLSCEQNLNHDAMYWYRQDPGQGLRLIYYSQIVNDFQKGDIAEGYSVSREKKESFPLTVTSAQKNPTAFYLCASKRQRYSGNTIYFGEGSWLTVV.

In the case of this clone: Other nucleotide sequences in the sample specify the same CDR3. The chain links TRBV24-1 to TRBJ2-1, with TRBD1 identical over 7 bases. This CDR3 has 15 amino acids. J lost 5 bases, V lost 2 bases, and 5 bases had no gene match. CDR1 is KGHDR and CDR2 is SFDVKD in the germline V gene. As DNA, the CDR3 is TGTGCCACCAGTGATTCGTCAGGGGGAAACAATGAGCAGTTCTTC. This sequence encodes CATSDSSGGNNEQFF.